A selection of T cell receptor beta chains follows, all from one sample in a study of chemoradiotherapy in HPV16-positive cancers. The table came from immunoSEQ multiplex PCR; TCRdb's copy has only in-frame clones and leaves some out. The sample consists of 30,000 or so clones, approximately 88% of them appearing once. Source: blood, taken from a patient who underwent chemoradiotherapy. The source of these receptors is a human donor with HPV-associated anogenital cancer. CDR3s include the opening cysteine and the closing phenylalanine or tryptophan. A D gene is named only where the DNA matches it firmly. Clone sizes are given selectively: once, few, many, or a class where the clone is expanded.

TRBD1 TRBJ1-5 . TRBV10-3 TGTGCCATCAGTGACCAGGGGGGAGGGAATCAGCCCCAGCATTTT CAISDQGGGNQPQHF
. TRBJ2-1 . TRBV30 TGTGCCTGGAGTATTGGGCAGGCGATCTACAATGAGCAGTTCTTC CAWSIGQAIYNEQFF
. TRBJ2-2 . TRBV5-6 TGTGCCAGCAGCTTGGCAGGGTCCACCGGGGAGCTGTTTTTT CASSLAGSTGELFF
. TRBJ1-2 . TRBV7-2 TGTGCCAGCAGCTTAGAGGCGGGCGACTATGGCTACACCTTC CASSLEAGDYGYTF
TRBD2 TRBJ2-5 . TRBV7-2 TGTGCCAGCAGCTTAAGGGCGGGGGGCCGCCAAGAGACCCAGTACTTC CASSLRAGGRQETQYF
. TRBJ2-7 once TRBV7-6 TGTGCCAGCAGCTTAGTTGAAGACAGCTCCTACGAGCAGTACTTC CASSLVEDSSYEQYF
TRBD2 TRBJ2-3 . TRBV25-1 TGTGCCAGCAGTCTAACGCGGGGGGGCCAAGGGACAGATACGCAGTATTTT CASSLTRGGQGTDTQYF
. TRBJ1-5 . TRBV7-2 TGTGCCAGCAGCTTTGGAGATAATCAGCCCCAGCATTTT CASSFGDNQPQHF
TRBD1 TRBJ1-1 once TRBV6-1 TGTGCCAGCAGTGAGCCGGGACAGGGGTTTTCTGAAGCTTTCTTT CASSEPGQGFSEAFF
TRBD1 TRBJ2-5 . TRBV11-2 TGTGCCAGCAACCCAGGGGGAGAGACCCAGTACTTC CASNPGGETQYF
TRBD2 TRBJ2-1 . TRBV5-1 TGCGCCAGCACCCGGAGCGGGAGCAACAATGAGCAGTTCTTC CASTRSGSNNEQFF
. TRBJ2-5 once TRBV7-3 TGTGCCAGCAGCGTCCTGGGCGGGCCGGATGAGACCCAGTACTTC CASSVLGGPDETQYF
. TRBJ2-5 . TRBV30 TGTGCCTGGAGCCGAGACCTCGGAGAGACCCAGTACTTC CAWSRDLGETQYF
. TRBJ2-1 . TRBV6-1 TGTGCCAGCAGTGAACAGAGGGGCCGAAATAATGAGCAGTTCTTC CASSEQRGRNNEQFF
TRBD2 TRBJ2-5 . TRBV11-2 TGTGCCAGCAGCGCCGGGACTAGCGGGGGGTACCAAGAGACCCAGTACTTC CASSAGTSGGYQETQYF
. TRBJ2-2 . TRBV11-3 TGTGCCAGCAGCTCGAGGGGGGGAGGTGTCTCCGGGGAGCTGTTTTTT CASSSRGGGVSGELFF
TRBD1 TRBJ1-1 . TRBV29-1 TGCAGCGTCACCAGGACAGGTGAGAACACTGAAGCTTTCTTT CSVTRTGENTEAFF
. TRBJ1-2 . TRBV30 TGTGCCTGGGGCGAGGGGGACTATGGCTACACCTTC CAWGEGDYGYTF
TRBD1 TRBJ1-2 . TRBV2 TGTGCCAGCAGCAAGGACAGGGTGGCTGGCTACACCTTC CASSKDRVAGYTF
. TRBJ2-3 . TRBV5-4 TGTGCCAGCAGCTACTCCGGGGGGCCAACAGATACGCAGTATTTT CASSYSGGPTDTQYF
. TRBJ1-2 . TRBV27 TGTGCCAGCTCGTATGATAACTATGGCTACACCTTC CASSYDNYGYTF
TRBD1 TRBJ1-4 once TRBV15 TGTGCCACCAGCAGAGATGGGACAGGGTCCACGCCTGAAAAACTGTTTTTT CATSRDGTGSTPEKLFF
. TRBJ1-3 . TRBV29-1 TGCAGCGTTGGTGGGGAGGGGGGAGATGGAAACACCATATATTTT CSVGGEGGDGNTIYF
. TRBJ2-6 . TRBV6-5 TGTGCCAGCAGACCGTCTTCTGGGGCCAACGTCCTGACTTTC CASRPSSGANVLTF
TRBD1 TRBJ2-1 . TRBV6-1 TGTGCCAGCAGTGAAGCGGGACAGGTGTACAATGAGCAGTTCTTC CASSEAGQVYNEQFF
TRBD1 TRBJ2-1 few TRBV6-1 TGTGCCAGCAGTGAATCCCCGACAGGGTACAATGAGCAGTTCTTC CASSESPTGYNEQFF
. TRBJ1-2 . TRBV5-8 TGTGCCAGCAGCTTGCGGGGTACTGGAACTAACTATGGCTACACCTTC CASSLRGTGTNYGYTF
. TRBJ1-1 . TRBV30 TGTGCCTGGAGTAGGGGGGGCACTGAAGCTTTCTTT CAWSRGGTEAFF
. TRBJ1-3 . TRBV2 TGTGCCAGCAGTCCCCACAGGGACTCCTCTGGAAACACCATATATTTT CASSPHRDSSGNTIYF
. TRBJ1-3 once TRBV5-6 TGTGCCAGCAGCGAATCCGGGACTACGGGAAACACCATATATTTT CASSESGTTGNTIYF